These 7 T cell receptor beta chains were sequenced from one sample in a study of early T cells in non-severe SARS-CoV-2 infection. MiXCR, run by TCRdb on the 5' RACE reads, gives a single entry per CDR3 protein. The data hold 25,000 or so distinct CDR3 sequences, with approximately 2.9% observed a single time. Specimen: whole blood. Receptors were obtained from an adult who was a healthcare worker with PCR-confirmed SARS-CoV-2 infection or an uninfected control (not recorded which).

This clonotype has at least ten counts. The chain couples TRBV15 to TRBJ2-2; D is ambiguous. This CDR3 region has 14 residues. Germline-derived CDR1 and CDR2 are LNHNV and YYDKDF (reference sequence). Trimming shortened V by 5 bases and J by 3 bases, and 10 bases separated the two germline ends. DNA of the CDR3: TGTGCCACCAGCGGTTCTAGAGACACCGGGGAGCTGTTTTTT. Protein sequence: CATSGSRDTGELFF.

This chain uses TRBV6-2 or TRBV6-3 with TRBJ2-3, with D hard to call. The germline V gene encodes CDR1 MNHEY and CDR2 SVGEGT. The CDR3 extends over 15 amino acids. Trimming cost V 2 bases and J 2 bases, with 11 bases left between them. The CDR3 bases are TGTGCCAGCAGTTACACACAGAGGATCACAGATACGCAGTATTTT. Translation gives CASSYTQRITDTQYF.

This clonotype came up many times. The rearrangement joins TRBV18 to TRBJ2-5; D is possibly TRBD2 (6 bases). V was pared by 6 bases and J by 6 bases, with 23 bases between. The CDR3 consists of 16 residues. From germline, CDR1 is KGHSH and CDR2 LQKENI. Here the CDR3 reads CASSFTHGSGRKTQYF. As DNA, the CDR3 is TGTGCCAGCTCCTTTACGCACGGATCAGGGAGGAAGACCCAGTACTTC.

This clonotype showed up many times. J is TRBJ1-1 and V is TRBV20-1, with D tentatively TRBD1 (6 bases). Trimming removed 0 bases from V and 4 bases from J, with 21 bases in between. The CDR3 has 17 amino acids. CDR1 is DFQATT and CDR2 is SNEGSKA in the germline V gene (reference sequence). The CDR3 protein is CSARDYRDTQGSTEAFF. The CDR3 bases are TGCAGTGCTAGAGACTATAGGGACACTCAGGGGTCCACTGAAGCTTTCTTT.

This clonotype was picked up many times. The chain recombines TRBV6-4 with TRBJ2-2; no reliable D call. The CDR3 sequence is 14 residues long. V dropped 3 bases and J dropped 1 base, with 6 bases sitting between them. The germline CDR1 and CDR2 sequences are MRHNA and SNTAGT. CDR3 nucleotide sequence: TGTGCCAGCAGTGAACTAAGGAACACCGGGGAGCTGTTTTTT. Protein: CASSELRNTGELFF.

Many counts were recorded for this clonotype. The chain carries TRBV6-5 and TRBJ1-1, with D maybe TRBD1 (5 bases). The V gene's germline CDR1 is MNHEY and CDR2 SVGAGI. The CDR3 spans 15 residues. V shed 6 bases and J shed 6 bases, with 20 bases lying between them. The CDR3 loop reads CASRPPGRAGPEAFF. CDR3 DNA sequence: TGTGCCAGCAGGCCACCCGGCAGGGCCGGCCCTGAAGCTTTCTTT.

This clonotype was counted many times. The chain combines TRBV11-3 with TRBJ2-6; either TRBD1 or TRBD2 may supply D (5 bases each). Trimming shortened V by 3 bases and J by 2 bases, and 8 bases separated the two germline ends. Germline V lookup: CDR1 SGHNT, CDR2 YENEEA. The length of the CDR3 is 15 residues. CDR3 loop: CASSFGGTGANVLTF. CDR3 bases: TGTGCCAGCAGCTTTGGGGGTACTGGGGCCAACGTCCTGACTTTC.